These T cell receptor beta chains were read from a single sample in a study of cytomegalovirus exposure and HLA in healthy donors. Some clones are missing from TCRdb's copy, which holds only in-frame ones; the method was immunoSEQ multiplex PCR. The sample shows over 150,000 clones, around 80% of them seen only once. The sequenced material came from PBMCs. The receptor set was obtained from a woman aged 40-49 years in good health and CMV-seronegative. The CDR3 runs from the conserved cysteine through the conserved F or W. The order of the fields is V gene, J gene, CDR3 protein.

V: TRBV29-1
J: TRBJ2-3
CDR3: CSVLGGGLAGATDTQYF

V: TRBV5-5
J: TRBJ1-1
CDR3: CASFGGQNTEAFF

V: TRBV30
J: TRBJ2-2
CDR3: CAWRWGGEAGELFF

V: TRBV28
J: TRBJ2-7
CDR3: CASSPLPSGVPYEQYF

V: TRBV6-5
J: TRBJ1-2
CDR3: CASSLPEGGYTF

V: TRBV6-5
J: TRBJ1-2
CDR3: CASSPGTGYGYTF

V: TRBV9
J: TRBJ1-2
CDR3: CASSVVRDRAYYGYTF

V: TRBV19
J: TRBJ2-7
CDR3: CASSISYGQAYEQYF

V: TRBV5-1
J: TRBJ1-2
CDR3: CASRPTGDYGYTF

V: TRBV6-1
J: TRBJ2-5
CDR3: CASSEVKGTGQETQYF

V: TRBV5-6
J: TRBJ1-5
CDR3: CASSLWGGGEGQPQHF

V: TRBV5-4
J: TRBJ2-5
CDR3: CASSLRREGAETQYF